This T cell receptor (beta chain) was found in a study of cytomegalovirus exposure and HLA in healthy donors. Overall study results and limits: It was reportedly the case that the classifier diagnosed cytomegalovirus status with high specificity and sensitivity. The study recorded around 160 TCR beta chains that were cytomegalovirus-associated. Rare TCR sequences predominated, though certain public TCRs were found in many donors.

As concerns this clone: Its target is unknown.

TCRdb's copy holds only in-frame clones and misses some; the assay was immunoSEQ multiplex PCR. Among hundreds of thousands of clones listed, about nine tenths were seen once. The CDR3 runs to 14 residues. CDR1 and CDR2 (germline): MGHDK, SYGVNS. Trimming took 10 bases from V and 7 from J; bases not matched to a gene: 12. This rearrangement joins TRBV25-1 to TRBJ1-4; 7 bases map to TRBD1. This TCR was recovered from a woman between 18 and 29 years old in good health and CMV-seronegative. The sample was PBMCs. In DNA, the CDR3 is TGTGCCAACCGACAGGCGCAGGGGGGTGAAAAACTGTTTTTT. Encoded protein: CANRQAQGGEKLFF.